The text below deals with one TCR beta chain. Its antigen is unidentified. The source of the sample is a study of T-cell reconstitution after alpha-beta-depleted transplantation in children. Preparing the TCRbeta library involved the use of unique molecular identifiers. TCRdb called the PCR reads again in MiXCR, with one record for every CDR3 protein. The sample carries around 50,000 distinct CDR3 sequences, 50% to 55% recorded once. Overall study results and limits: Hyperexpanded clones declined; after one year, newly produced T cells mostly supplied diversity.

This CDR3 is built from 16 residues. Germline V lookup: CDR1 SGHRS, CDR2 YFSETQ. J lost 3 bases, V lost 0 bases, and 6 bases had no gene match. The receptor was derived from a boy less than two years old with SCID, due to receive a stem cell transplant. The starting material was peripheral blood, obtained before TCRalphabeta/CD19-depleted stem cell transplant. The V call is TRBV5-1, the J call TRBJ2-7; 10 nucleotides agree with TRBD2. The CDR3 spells CASSLDDLAGVYEQYF. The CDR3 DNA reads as TGCGCCAGCAGCTTGGATGACCTAGCGGGGGTCTACGAGCAGTACTTC.